Sequencing of this TCR beta chain was carried out in a study of T cell responses to AZD1222 COVID-19 vaccine. The CDR3 is 16 residues long. Germline V gene sequence: CDR1 SGHRS, CDR2 YFSETQ. Trimming left V 0 bases short and J 0 bases short, with 9 bases between. Clones were sequenced by immunoSEQ multiplex PCR, and TCRdb holds only the in-frame ones, with some missing. The top ten clones hold around a tenth of a sample with around 190,000 clones, about 91% of them seen once. Sample: peripheral blood, taken 28 days after the second AZD1222 dose. The chain carries TRBV5-1 and TRBJ2-2, with D maybe TRBD1 (5 bases). This TCR derives from an adult who received the AZD1222 COVID-19 vaccine. As DNA, the CDR3 is TGCGCCAGCAGCTTGGAAGGGGCTGCGAACACCGGGGAGCTGTTTTTT. It translates to CASSLEGAANTGELFF. The variable domain in full, with the rest retrieved from reference TRBV5-1 and TRBJ2-2, is KAGVTQTPRYLIKTRGQQVTLSCSPISGHRSVSWYQQTPGQGLQFLFEYFSETQRNKGNFPGRFSGRQFSNSRSEMNVSTLELGDSALYLCASSLEGAANTGELFFGEGSRLTVL.